One sample yielded the 24 T cell receptor beta chains listed below, sequenced in a study of blood T cell repertoires in COVID-19. Here immunoSEQ multiplex PCR was the method, and the copy in TCRdb shows in-frame clones only, minus some. This table has about 260,000 clones, about 85% appearing once. Sequencing was performed on PBMCs or T cells enriched from blood (not recorded which). The receptors shown here come from a woman between 50 and 59 years old who had recovered from COVID-19.

The genes are TRBV4-1 and TRBJ1-6; D is ambiguous. Germline CDR1 and CDR2: MGHRA and YSYEKL. This CDR3 comprises 16 residues. With 0 bases removed from V and 9 bases from J, the gap between germline ends came to 15 bases. For the CDR3, the DNA is TGCGCCAGCAGCCAAGATATGGCCCATACGGGTTCACCCCTCCACTTT. Its translation: CASSQDMAHTGSPLHF.

The chain has TRBV5-1 and TRBJ1-4; no definite D call. Trimming stripped 4 bases from V and 0 bases from J, with 10 bases between. Germline V gene sequence: CDR1 SGHRS, CDR2 YFSETQ. The CDR3 covers 15 residues. CDR3 DNA: TGCGCCAGCAGCCCCACAGTCGCAACTAATGAAAAACTGTTTTTT. Translated, it gives CASSPTVATNEKLFF.

This chain uses TRBV28 with TRBJ2-5, with TRBD2 matching over 8 bases. After removal of 3 bases from V and 3 bases from J, the junction contained 15 bases not matched to a gene. The CDR3 consists of 18 residues. Germline loops: CDR1 MDHEN, CDR2 SYDVKM. The CDR3 nucleotides are TGTGCCAGCAGTTTCCCGGGGAGCGGGAGTGTGGGGGAAGAGACCCAGTACTTC. It yields the protein CASSFPGSGSVGEETQYF.

V and J are TRBV14 and TRBJ2-5; no definite D call. CDR3 length: 12 residues. The V gene lost 5 bases and the J gene lost 5 bases, with 9 bases spanning the gap. From germline, CDR1 is SGHDN and CDR2 FVKESK. The CDR3 region has the DNA TGTGCCAGCAGCAGTAACTGGGAGACCCAGTACTTC. It codes for CASSSNWETQYF.

This clone was detected only a few times. This rearrangement joins TRBV7-2 to TRBJ2-4; 7 bases fit TRBD2. Germline CDR1 and CDR2: SGHTA and FQGNSA. V gave up 5 bases and J gave up 5 bases; unmatched junction bases: 15. The CDR3 runs 17 residues. The CDR3 region is CASSPRLASRLENIQYF. CDR3 in DNA: TGTGCCAGCAGCCCCCGACTAGCTAGTCGGCTAGAAAACATTCAGTACTTC.

The chain links TRBV28 to TRBJ2-1; tentatively, D is TRBD2 (6 bases). This CDR3 comprises 14 residues. Germline V gene sequence: CDR1 MDHEN, CDR2 SYDVKM. Trimming removed 6 bases at V and 2 bases at J, with 11 bases between. CDR3 DNA: TGTGCCAGCAGATCAGGAGGGGCCTACAATGAGCAGTTCTTC. Translation: CASRSGGAYNEQFF.

For this clone: This sample also contains other DNA sequences that code for the same CDR3. V and J are TRBV25-1 and TRBJ2-7; 7 positions agree with TRBD2. The CDR3 has 14 amino acids. With V trimmed by 4 bases and J by 1 base, 4 bases remained unmatched. The V gene's germline CDR1 is MGHDK and CDR2 SYGVNS. CDR3 nucleotides: TGTGCCAGCAGTGTGGGTAGCGGGTCCTACGAGCAGTACTTC. This codes for CASSVGSGSYEQYF.

This clone occurred a few times. The rearrangement uses TRBV4-1 and TRBJ1-2, with 8 bases identical to TRBD1. V was pared by 0 bases and J by 2 bases, with 5 bases of the junction left unmatched. CDR3 length equals 16 residues. CDR1 is MGHRA and CDR2 is YSYEKL in the germline V gene. The CDR3 protein is CASSQEKQGGNYGYTF. In DNA form, the CDR3 reads TGCGCCAGCAGCCAAGAAAAACAGGGGGGGAACTATGGCTACACCTTC.

V is TRBV7-3 and J is TRBJ2-6, with TRBD2 as a possible D gene (5 bases). Looked up from germline, CDR1 is SGHTA and CDR2 is FQGTGA. V lost 2 bases to trimming and J lost 1 base, with 6 bases between them. The CDR3 spans 15 residues. The CDR3 DNA follows: TGTGCCAGCAGCTTAGGAGGATCTGGGGCCAACGTCCTGACTTTC. Amino acid sequence: CASSLGGSGANVLTF.

V gene TRBV7-2 combines with J gene TRBJ2-3, with a tentative D call TRBD2 (6 bases). Germline V gene data show CDR1 as SGHTA and CDR2 as FQGNSA. V lost 2 bases and J lost 5, with 11 bases in between. CDR3 length: 14 residues. The CDR3 sequence: CASSLRGTVDTQYF. CDR3 DNA: TGTGCCAGCAGCTTACGCGGGACGGTAGATACGCAGTATTTT.

This clone has just one count. This chain links TRBV24-1 with TRBJ2-3; 9 nucleotides line up with TRBD2. The CDR3 contains 18 residues. Germline CDR1 reads KGHDR; CDR2 reads SFDVKD. Trimming removed 3 bases from V and 6 bases from J; junction bases left unmatched: 15. The CDR3 DNA follows: TGTGCCACCAGTGATCTTCAGACTAGCGGACTAAGAGGGGATACGCAGTATTTT. Translation: CATSDLQTSGLRGDTQYF.

The chain couples TRBV9 to TRBJ1-1, with 10 bases aligning to TRBD1. The V gene end was trimmed by 3 bases and the J gene end by 6 bases; junction bases not matched to a gene: 8. The CDR3 contains 15 residues. In germline, CDR1 is SGDLS, CDR2 YYNGEE. The CDR3, as DNA: TGTGCCAGCAGCGCCTGGGACAGGGGAGGCCCTGAAGCTTTCTTT. Residues: CASSAWDRGGPEAFF.

The V and J genes are TRBV18 and TRBJ2-3; D is unresolved. The CDR3 is made up of 12 amino acids. Germline CDR1 reads KGHSH; CDR2 reads LQKENI. The germline V and J ends were trimmed by 2 bases and 3 bases, with 3 bases remaining between them. The CDR3 reads CASSPTTDTQYF. The DNA of the CDR3 is TGTGCCAGCTCACCAACTACAGATACGCAGTATTTT.

The gene calls are TRBV6-5 and TRBJ2-1; 9 positions agree with TRBD1. J was trimmed by 8 bases and V by 6 bases; bases with no gene match: 8. The germline V gene encodes CDR1 MNHEY and CDR2 SVGAGI. The CDR3 is 14 amino acids. The CDR3 spells CASSDRDRDHEQFF. The CDR3, as DNA: TGTGCCAGCAGCGATCGGGACAGGGACCATGAGCAGTTCTTC.

The chain joins TRBV30 to TRBJ2-2; 8 bases match TRBD2. The CDR3 has 16 amino acids. Looked up from germline, CDR1 is GTSNPN and CDR2 is SVGIG (reference sequence). V was clipped by 2 bases and J by 0 bases; unmatched bases: 5. In DNA, the CDR3 is TGTGCCTGGAGTACTCAGACTAGCGCGAACACCGGGGAGCTGTTTTTT. Translation: CAWSTQTSANTGELFF.

V and J are TRBV11-1 and TRBJ2-1, with 11 positions matching TRBD2. Unmatched junction bases numbered 4, after V lost 2 bases and J lost 7 bases. Per germline, CDR1 SGHAT and CDR2 FQDESV (reference sequence). CDR3 length: 15 amino acids. The DNA for the CDR3 is TGTGCCAGCAGCTTAATAGCGGGAGGGCCAAATGAGCAGTTCTTC. Encoded protein: CASSLIAGGPNEQFF.

This chain connects TRBV5-4 to TRBJ1-1; 12 bases align to TRBD1. Germline CDR1 SGHNT, CDR2 YYREEE (reference sequence). The length of the CDR3 is 15 residues. Trimming at V came to 4 bases and at J to 4 bases, leaving 5 bases not matched to a gene. CDR3 nucleotides: TGTGCCAGCAGCCTCGGGACAGGGGGCGGCACTGAAGCTTTCTTT. Protein sequence: CASSLGTGGGTEAFF.

The gene calls are TRBV30 and TRBJ1-5; D gene unclear. CDR3 length: 13 amino acids. From germline, CDR1 is GTSNPN and CDR2 SVGIG (reference sequence). Trimming took 2 bases from V and 5 from J, leaving 10 bases between them. The CDR3 loop reads CAWSLNRDQPQHF. The CDR3 bases are TGTGCCTGGAGTTTAAATCGCGATCAGCCCCAGCATTTT.

This chain connects TRBV6-5 to TRBJ1-1; maybe TRBD1 (5 bases). The CDR3 is made up of 12 amino acids. Between the trimmed V and J ends, which lost 5 bases and 8 bases, there was a span of 12 bases. Per the germline V gene, CDR1 is MNHEY and CDR2 is SVGAGI. CDR3 nucleotides: TGTGCCAGCAGTCAGTTCCAGGGCGAAGCTTTCTTT. Translated, it gives CASSQFQGEAFF.

This clone has just one count. The conserved phenylalanine or tryptophan is not found at the CDR3 terminus, so this likely reflects a read error. Because the CDR3's place on the DNA is in doubt, the DNA is left out and the CDR3 is given as listed by TCRdb. This chain links TRBV3-1 (or the pseudogene TRBV3-2) with TRBJ2-7; the table's D call, TRBD2, has no DNA check behind it. CDR1 is LGHDT and CDR2 is YNNKEL in the germline V gene (reference sequence). The CDR3 is 12 residues long, ends included. The CDR3 is CASSQRTSGHVL.

V usage is TRBV28 and J usage is TRBJ2-3, with a possible D match to TRBD2 (6 bases). The length of the CDR3 is 14 residues. V shed 3 bases and J shed 2 bases, with 9 bases lying between them. Germline V gives CDR1 MDHEN, CDR2 SYDVKM. Here the CDR3 reads CASSFAGHTDTQYF. The CDR3 DNA reads TGTGCCAGCAGTTTCGCGGGGCACACAGATACGCAGTATTTT.

The V call is TRBV10-3, the J call TRBJ1-4; the D gene is possibly TRBD1 (6 bases). CDR1 is ENHRY, CDR2 SYGVKD, per germline. Between the trimmed V and J ends, which lost 9 bases and 3 bases, there was a span of 11 bases. The length of the CDR3 is 13 residues. DNA for the CDR3: TGTGCCATTACGGACAGAGCTAATGAAAAACTGTTTTTT. Its translation is CAITDRANEKLFF.

V usage is TRBV7-2 and J usage is TRBJ2-1, with 12 nucleotides matching TRBD2. Germline-derived CDR1 and CDR2 are SGHTA and FQGNSA. There are 19 residues in the CDR3. Germline trimming cut 5 bases from V and 1 base from J; bases unmatched to any gene: 12. CDR3 protein: CASSDRLAGVIQSYNEQFF. CDR3 in DNA: TGTGCCAGCAGCGATAGACTAGCGGGAGTTATTCAGTCCTACAATGAGCAGTTCTTC.

J is TRBJ1-4 and V is TRBV9, with TRBD1 as a possible D gene (5 bases). Germline values: CDR1 SGDLS, CDR2 YYNGEE. The ends were cut back, 4 bases at V and 0 bases at J, with 10 bases in the middle. The CDR3 consists of 15 residues. The CDR3 sequence: CASSPGHATNEKLFF. CDR3 DNA: TGTGCCAGCAGCCCCGGACACGCAACTAATGAAAAACTGTTTTTT. Full variable domain (outside the CDR3, taken from reference TRBV9 and TRBJ1-4): DSGVTQTPKHLITATGQRVTLRCSPRSGDLSVYWYQQSLDQGLQFLIQYYNGEERAKGNILERFSAQQFPDLHSELNLSSLELGDSALYFCASSPGHATNEKLFFGSGTQLSVL.